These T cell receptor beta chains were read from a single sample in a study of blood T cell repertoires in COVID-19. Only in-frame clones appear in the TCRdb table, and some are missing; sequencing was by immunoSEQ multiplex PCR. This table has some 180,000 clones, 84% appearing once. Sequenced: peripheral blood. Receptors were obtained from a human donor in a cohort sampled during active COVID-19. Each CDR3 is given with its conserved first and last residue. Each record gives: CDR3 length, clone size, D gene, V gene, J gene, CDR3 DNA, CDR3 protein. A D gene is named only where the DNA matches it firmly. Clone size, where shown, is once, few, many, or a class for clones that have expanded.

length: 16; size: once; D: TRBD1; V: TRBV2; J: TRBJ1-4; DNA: TGTGCCAGCAGATTGACAGGGGTCCTATCTAATGAAAAACTGTTTTTT; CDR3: CASRLTGVLSNEKLFF
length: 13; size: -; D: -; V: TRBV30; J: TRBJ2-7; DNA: TGTGCCTGGAGTCCGGGACACCTCTACGAGCAGTACTTC; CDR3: CAWSPGHLYEQYF
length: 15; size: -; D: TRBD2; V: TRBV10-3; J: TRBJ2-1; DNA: TGTGCCACAAAGGTCGCGGGAGGCCCCTACAATGAGCAGTTCTTC; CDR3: CATKVAGGPYNEQFF
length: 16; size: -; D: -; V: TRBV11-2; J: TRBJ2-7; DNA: TGTGCCAGCAGCTGGATACCTGCGAGACTAGTCTACGAGCAGTACTTC; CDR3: CASSWIPARLVYEQYF
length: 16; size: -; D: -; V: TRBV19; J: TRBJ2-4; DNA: TGTGCCAGTAGTATAGGTGGGGGGATGGACAAAAACATTCAGTACTTC; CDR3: CASSIGGGMDKNIQYF
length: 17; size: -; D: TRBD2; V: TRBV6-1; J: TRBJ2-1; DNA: TGTGCCAGCAGTGCGCAAACTAGCGGAGGATGGGGCAATGAGCAGTTCTTC; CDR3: CASSAQTSGGWGNEQFF
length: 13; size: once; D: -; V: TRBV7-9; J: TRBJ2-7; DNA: TGTGCCAGCAGCCCCGGACAGATCTACGAGCAGTACTTC; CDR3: CASSPGQIYEQYF
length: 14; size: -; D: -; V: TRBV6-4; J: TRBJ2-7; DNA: TGTGCCAGCAGTGACTCGATACAGATCTACGAGCAGTACTTC; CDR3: CASSDSIQIYEQYF
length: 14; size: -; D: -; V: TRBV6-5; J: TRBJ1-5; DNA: TGTGCCAGCAGCCACCCCAGGGGTGTTCAGCCCCAGCATTTT; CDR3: CASSHPRGVQPQHF
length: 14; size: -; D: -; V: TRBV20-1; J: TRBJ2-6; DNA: TGCAGTGCTAGTTACGGAGCTGGGGCCAACGTCCTGACTTTC; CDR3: CSASYGAGANVLTF
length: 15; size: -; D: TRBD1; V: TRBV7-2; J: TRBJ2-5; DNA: TGTGCCAGCAGCTTAGCCCACAGGGGGCGGGAGACCCAGTACTTC; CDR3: CASSLAHRGRETQYF
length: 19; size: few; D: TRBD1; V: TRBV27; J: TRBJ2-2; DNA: TGTGCCAGCAGACTAACCGGGACAGGGGGCTTTTTGGACACCGGGGAGCTGTTTTTT; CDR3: CASRLTGTGGFLDTGELFF
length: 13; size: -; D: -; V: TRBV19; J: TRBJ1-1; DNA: TGTGCCAGTAGTTGGTCAGGCAGGACTGAAGCTTTCTTT; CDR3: CASSWSGRTEAFF
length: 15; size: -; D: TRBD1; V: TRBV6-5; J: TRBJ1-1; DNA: TGTGCCAGCAGTCAACCAGTAGGGGGCCGCACTGAAGCTTTCTTT; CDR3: CASSQPVGGRTEAFF
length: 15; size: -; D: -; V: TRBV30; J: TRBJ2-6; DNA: TGTGCCTGGAGTATGGCACCCTCTGGGGCCAACGTCCTGACTTTC; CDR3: CAWSMAPSGANVLTF
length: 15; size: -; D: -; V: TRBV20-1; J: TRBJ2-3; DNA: TGCAGTGCTAGTAAACGTCAGATTAGCACAGATACGCAGTATTTT; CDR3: CSASKRQISTDTQYF
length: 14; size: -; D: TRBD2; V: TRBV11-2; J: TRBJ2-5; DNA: TGTGCCAGCAGCTTATTCACGGGAGGGGAGACCCAGTACTTC; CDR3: CASSLFTGGETQYF
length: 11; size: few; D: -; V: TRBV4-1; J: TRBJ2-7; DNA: TGCGCCAGCAGCCCAGGCTACGAGCAGTACTTC; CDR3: CASSPGYEQYF
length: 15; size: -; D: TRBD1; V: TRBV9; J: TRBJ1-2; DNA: TGTGCCAGCAGCGCCGGACAGGGTCGGAACTATGGCTACACCTTC; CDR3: CASSAGQGRNYGYTF
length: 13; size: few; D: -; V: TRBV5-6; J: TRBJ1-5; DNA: TGTGCCAGCAGCTTTCAGGGCAATCAGCCCCAGCATTTT; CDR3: CASSFQGNQPQHF
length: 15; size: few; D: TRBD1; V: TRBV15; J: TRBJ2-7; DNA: TGTGCCACCAGCAGAGATAGGGACAGGGCGGTCAAGCAGTACTTC; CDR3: CATSRDRDRAVKQYF
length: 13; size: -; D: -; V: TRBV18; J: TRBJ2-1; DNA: TGTGCCAGCTCACCCGGACTGTACAATGAGCAGTTCTTC; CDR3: CASSPGLYNEQFF
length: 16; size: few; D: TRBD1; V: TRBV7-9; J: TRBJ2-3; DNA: TGTGCCAGCAGCTTAGTGACAGGGTGGGGCACAGATACGCAGTATTTT; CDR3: CASSLVTGWGTDTQYF
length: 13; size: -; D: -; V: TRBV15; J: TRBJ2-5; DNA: TGTGCCACCAGCCTAGAGTACCAAGAGACCCAGTACTTC; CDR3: CATSLEYQETQYF
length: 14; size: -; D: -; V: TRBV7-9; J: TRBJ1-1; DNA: TGTGCCAGCAGTGCGGACGGAGGGAACACTGAAGCTTTCTTT; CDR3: CASSADGGNTEAFF
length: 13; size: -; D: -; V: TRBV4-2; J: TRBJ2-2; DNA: TGTGCCAGCAGCCAAGATCGTCCCGGGGAGCTGTTTTTT; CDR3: CASSQDRPGELFF
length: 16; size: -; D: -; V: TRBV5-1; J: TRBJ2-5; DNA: TGCGCCAGCACCCTATTAGACGGCGGACTCAGGGAGACCCAGTACTTC; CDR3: CASTLLDGGLRETQYF
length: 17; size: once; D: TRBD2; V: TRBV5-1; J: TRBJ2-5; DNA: TGCGCCAGCAGACCAATTGCGACTAGCGGGAGGTCAGAGACCCAGTACTTC; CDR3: CASRPIATSGRSETQYF
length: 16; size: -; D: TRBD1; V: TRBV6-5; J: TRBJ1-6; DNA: TGTGCCAGCAGTTCGACAGGGAGCTCCTATAATTCACCCCTCCACTTT; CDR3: CASSSTGSSYNSPLHF
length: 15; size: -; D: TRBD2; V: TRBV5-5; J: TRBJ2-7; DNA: TGTGCCAGCAGCTTGGAGGCGGGGGGGTTATACGAGCAGTACTTC; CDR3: CASSLEAGGLYEQYF
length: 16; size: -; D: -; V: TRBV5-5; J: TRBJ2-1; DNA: TGTGCCAGCAGCTCCCTCGGAGGGAGGTTTTACAATGAGCAGTTCTTC; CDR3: CASSSLGGRFYNEQFF
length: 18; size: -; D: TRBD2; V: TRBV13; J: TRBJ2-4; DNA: TGTGCCAGCAGCCCTTTGGGGGCGGGAGGGCCGTCCAAAAACATTCAGTACTTC; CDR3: CASSPLGAGGPSKNIQYF